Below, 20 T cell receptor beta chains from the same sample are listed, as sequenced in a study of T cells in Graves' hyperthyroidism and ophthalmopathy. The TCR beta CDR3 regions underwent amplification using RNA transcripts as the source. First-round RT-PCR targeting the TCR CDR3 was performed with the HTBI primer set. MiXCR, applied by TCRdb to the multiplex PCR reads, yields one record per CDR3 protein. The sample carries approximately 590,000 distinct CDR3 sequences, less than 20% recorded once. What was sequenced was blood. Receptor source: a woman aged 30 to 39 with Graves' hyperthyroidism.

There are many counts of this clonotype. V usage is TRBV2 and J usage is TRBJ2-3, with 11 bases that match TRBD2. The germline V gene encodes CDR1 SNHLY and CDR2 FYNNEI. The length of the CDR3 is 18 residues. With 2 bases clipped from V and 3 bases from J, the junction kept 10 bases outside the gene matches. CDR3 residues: CASSERGERLAGTDTQYF. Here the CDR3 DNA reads TGTGCCAGCAGTGAACGAGGGGAAAGACTAGCGGGAACAGATACGCAGTATTTT. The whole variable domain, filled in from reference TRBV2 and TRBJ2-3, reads EPEVTQTPSHQVTQMGQEVILRCVPISNHLYFYWYRQILGQKVEFLVSFYNNEISEKSEIFDDQFSVERPDGSNFTLKIRSTKLEDSAMYFCASSERGERLAGTDTQYFGPGTRLTVL.

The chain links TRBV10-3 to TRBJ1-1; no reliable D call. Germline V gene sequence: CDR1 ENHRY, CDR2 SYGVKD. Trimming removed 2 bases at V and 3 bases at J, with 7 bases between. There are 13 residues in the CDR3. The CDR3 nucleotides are TGTGCCATCAGTGAGGAGGGTTACACTGAAGCTTTCTTT. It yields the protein CAISEEGYTEAFF.

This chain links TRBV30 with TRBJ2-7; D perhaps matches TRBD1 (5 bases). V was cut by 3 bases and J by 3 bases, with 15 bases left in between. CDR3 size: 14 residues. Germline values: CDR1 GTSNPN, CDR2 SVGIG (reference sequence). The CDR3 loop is CAWRLKDTYYEQYF. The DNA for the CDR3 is TGTGCCTGGAGGCTTAAGGACACTTACTACGAGCAGTACTTC.

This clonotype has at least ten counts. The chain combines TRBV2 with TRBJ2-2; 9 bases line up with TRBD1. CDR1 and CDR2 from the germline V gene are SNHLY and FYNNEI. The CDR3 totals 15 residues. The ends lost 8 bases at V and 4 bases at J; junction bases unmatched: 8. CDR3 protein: CASLRGTGRTGELFF. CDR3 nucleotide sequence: TGTGCCAGCCTGAGGGGGACAGGGCGCACCGGGGAGCTGTTTTTT. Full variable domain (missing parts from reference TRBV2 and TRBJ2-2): EPEVTQTPSHQVTQMGQEVILRCVPISNHLYFYWYRQILGQKVEFLVSFYNNEISEKSEIFDDQFSVERPDGSNFTLKIRSTKLEDSAMYFCASLRGTGRTGELFFGEGSRLTVL.

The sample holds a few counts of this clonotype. The CDR3, as DNA: TGTGCCTGGAGTTCGCCGAATTACGGGTACTACAATGAGCAGTTCTTC. Translating it yields CAWSSPNYGYYNEQFF. The rearrangement joins TRBV30 to TRBJ2-1, with D unresolved. The germline V and J ends were trimmed by 2 bases and 3 bases, with 17 bases remaining between them. CDR3 size: 16 residues. Germline V lookup: CDR1 GTSNPN, CDR2 SVGIG (reference sequence).

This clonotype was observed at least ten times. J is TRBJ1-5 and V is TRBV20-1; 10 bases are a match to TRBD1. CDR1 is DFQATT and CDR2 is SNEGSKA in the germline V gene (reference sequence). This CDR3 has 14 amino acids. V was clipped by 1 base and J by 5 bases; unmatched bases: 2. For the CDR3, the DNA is TGCAGTGCTAGAGTTGGACAGGGGGATCAGCCCCAGCATTTT. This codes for CSARVGQGDQPQHF.

CDR3 bases: TGTGCCAGCAGCTTAATCGAAAAACTGTTTTTT. As protein: CASSLIEKLFF. The V gene is TRBV7-9, the J gene TRBJ1-4; D is undetermined. Germline V gives CDR1 SEHNR, CDR2 FQNEAQ (reference sequence). The CDR3 runs to 11 residues. V was clipped by 2 bases and J by 8 bases, with 3 bases between them.

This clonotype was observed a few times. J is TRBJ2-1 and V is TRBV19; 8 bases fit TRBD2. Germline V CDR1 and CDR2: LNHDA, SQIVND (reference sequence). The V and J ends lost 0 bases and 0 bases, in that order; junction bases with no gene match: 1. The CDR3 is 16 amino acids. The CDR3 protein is CASSIDSGSSYNEQFF. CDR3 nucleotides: TGTGCCAGTAGTATAGACAGCGGGAGCTCCTACAATGAGCAGTTCTTC.

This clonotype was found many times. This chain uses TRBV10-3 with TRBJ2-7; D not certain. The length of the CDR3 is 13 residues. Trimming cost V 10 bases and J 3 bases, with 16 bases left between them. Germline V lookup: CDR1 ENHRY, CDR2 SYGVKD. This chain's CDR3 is CATTDTGDYEQYF. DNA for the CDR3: TGTGCCACCACAGACACCGGCGACTACGAGCAGTACTTC.

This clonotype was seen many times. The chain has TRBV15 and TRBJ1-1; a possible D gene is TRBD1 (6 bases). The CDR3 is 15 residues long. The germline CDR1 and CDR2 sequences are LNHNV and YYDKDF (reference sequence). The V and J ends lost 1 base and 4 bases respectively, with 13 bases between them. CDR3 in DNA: TGTGCCACCAGCAGAGGAGACAGGAGGGGCACTGAAGCTTTCTTT. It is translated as CATSRGDRRGTEAFF.

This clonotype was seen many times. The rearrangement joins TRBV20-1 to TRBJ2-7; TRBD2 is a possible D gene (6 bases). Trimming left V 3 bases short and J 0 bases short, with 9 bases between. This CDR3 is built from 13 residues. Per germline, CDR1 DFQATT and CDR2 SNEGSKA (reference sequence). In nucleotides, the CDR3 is TGCAGTGCTAGCGGGAGCTCCTCCTACGAGCAGTACTTC. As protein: CSASGSSSYEQYF.

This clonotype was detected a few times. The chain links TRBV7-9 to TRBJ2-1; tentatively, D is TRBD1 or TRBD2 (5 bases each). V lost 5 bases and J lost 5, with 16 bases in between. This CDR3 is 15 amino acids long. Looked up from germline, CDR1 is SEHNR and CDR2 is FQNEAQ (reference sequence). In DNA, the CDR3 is TGTGCCAGCAGCCACTTGGGACCCCCCAACAATGAGCAGTTCTTC. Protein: CASSHLGPPNNEQFF. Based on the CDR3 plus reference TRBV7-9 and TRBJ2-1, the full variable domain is DTGVSQNPRHKITKRGQNVTFRCDPISEHNRLYWYRQTLGQGPEFLTYFQNEAQLEKSRLLSDRFSAERPKGSFSTLEIQRTEQGDSAMYLCASSHLGPPNNEQFFGPGTRLTVL.

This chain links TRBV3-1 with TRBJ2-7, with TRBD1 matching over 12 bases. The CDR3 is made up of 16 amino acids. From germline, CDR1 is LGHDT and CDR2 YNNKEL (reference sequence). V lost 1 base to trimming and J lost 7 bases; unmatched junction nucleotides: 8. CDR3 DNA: TGTGCCAGCAGCCAAGCTCCGGGACAGGGGGCAGGTGAGCAGTACTTC. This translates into CASSQAPGQGAGEQYF.

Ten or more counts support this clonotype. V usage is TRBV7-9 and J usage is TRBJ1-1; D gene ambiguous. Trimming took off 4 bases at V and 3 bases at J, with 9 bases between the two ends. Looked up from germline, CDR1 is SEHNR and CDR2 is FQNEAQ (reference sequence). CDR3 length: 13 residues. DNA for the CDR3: TGTGCCAGCAGCTCAGGAGGATACACTGAAGCTTTCTTT. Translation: CASSSGGYTEAFF.

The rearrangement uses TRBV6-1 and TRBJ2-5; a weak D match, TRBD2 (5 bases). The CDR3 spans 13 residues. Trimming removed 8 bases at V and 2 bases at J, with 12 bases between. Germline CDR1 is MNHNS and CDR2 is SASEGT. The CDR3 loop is CASGRGRQETQYF. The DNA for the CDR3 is TGTGCCAGCGGACGCGGGCGTCAAGAGACCCAGTACTTC.

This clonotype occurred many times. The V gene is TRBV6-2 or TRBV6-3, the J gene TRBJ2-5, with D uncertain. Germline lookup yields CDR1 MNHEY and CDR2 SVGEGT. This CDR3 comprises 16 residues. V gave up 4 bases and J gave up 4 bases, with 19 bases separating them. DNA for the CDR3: TGTGCCAGCAGTTCTTGGGGTAGCCCTCAAGCAGAGACCCAGTACTTC. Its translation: CASSSWGSPQAETQYF.

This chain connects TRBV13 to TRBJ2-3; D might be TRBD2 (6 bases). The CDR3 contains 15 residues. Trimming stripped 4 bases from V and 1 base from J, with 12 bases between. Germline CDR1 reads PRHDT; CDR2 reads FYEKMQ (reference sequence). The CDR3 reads CASSSREIGTDTQYF. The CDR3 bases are TGTGCCAGCAGCTCTCGGGAGATCGGCACAGATACGCAGTATTTT.

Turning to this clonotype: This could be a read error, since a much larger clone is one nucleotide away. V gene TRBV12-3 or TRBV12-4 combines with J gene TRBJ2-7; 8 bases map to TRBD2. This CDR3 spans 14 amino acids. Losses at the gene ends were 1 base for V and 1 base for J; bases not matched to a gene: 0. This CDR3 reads CASSLERESYEQYF. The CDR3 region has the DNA TGTGCCAGCAGTTTAGAGCGGGAGTCCTACGAGCAGTACTTC.

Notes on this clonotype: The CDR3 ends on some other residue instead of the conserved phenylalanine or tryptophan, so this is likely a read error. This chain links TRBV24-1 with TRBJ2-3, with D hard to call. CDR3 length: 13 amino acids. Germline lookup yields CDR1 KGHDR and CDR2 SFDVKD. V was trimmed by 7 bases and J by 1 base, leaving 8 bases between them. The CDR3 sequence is CATRERRTDTQYL. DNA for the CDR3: TGTGCCACCAGAGAACGTCGCACAGATACGCAGTATCTT.

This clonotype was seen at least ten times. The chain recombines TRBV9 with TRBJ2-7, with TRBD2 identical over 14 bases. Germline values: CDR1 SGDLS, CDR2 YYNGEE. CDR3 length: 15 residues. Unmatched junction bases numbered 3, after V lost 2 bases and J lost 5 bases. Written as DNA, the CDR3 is TGTGCCAGCAGCGTGGGACTAGCGGGAGAGGACGAGCAGTACTTC. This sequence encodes CASSVGLAGEDEQYF.